This T cell receptor (beta chain) was sequenced during a study of blood T cell repertoires in COVID-19. As for the study in general: Sites across the United States, Italy and Spain contributed samples from acute and convalescent COVID-19. T cells, B-cell-depleted T cells, or PBMCs supplied cDNA or gDNA.

TCRdb's copy holds only in-frame clones and misses some; the assay was immunoSEQ multiplex PCR. The sample records a few hundred thousand clones, around 84% being singletons. The CDR3 runs to 16 residues. Unmatched junction bases numbered 9, after V lost 2 bases and J lost 10 bases. The germline V gene has CDR1 MDHEN and CDR2 SYDVKM. This rearrangement joins TRBV28 to TRBJ2-1, with 12 bases fitting TRBD2. Sequencing was done on a sample of PBMCs or T cells enriched from blood (not recorded which). The TCR was taken from a man aged 25 to 40 with acute COVID-19. The CDR3 sequence: CASSLNRGLAGNEQFF. The CDR3, as DNA: TGTGCCAGCAGTTTAAACCGGGGACTAGCGGGCAACGAGCAGTTCTTC.